Included here is one T cell receptor beta chain sequence, with context. Its cognate antigen is unknown. The data derive from a study of T cell responses to AZD1222 COVID-19 vaccine. Study context: Second-dose timings of about 4 or about 12 weeks were pooled. General observations from the study: Spike-specific TCR breadth and depth went up after people got two AZD1222 doses. Repertoires were obtained solely post-peak T cell response.

The repertoire was sequenced with immunoSEQ multiplex PCR; TCRdb's copy has only in-frame clones and lacks some. The sample shows some 100,000 clones, around nine tenths of them seen only once. Deletions cut 4 bases from V and 7 bases from J, with 11 bases between. This CDR3 spans 12 amino acids. CDR1 is SGHRS, CDR2 YFSETQ, per germline. This receptor was obtained from an adult in good health. The specimen was peripheral blood, collected on day 0 of AZD1222 vaccination. The J gene is TRBJ1-2, the V gene TRBV5-1; no clear D gene. The DNA of the CDR3 is TGCGCCAGCAGCCAGGAAGATAGTGGCTACACCTTC. Protein sequence: CASSQEDSGYTF.